Below are 10 T cell receptor beta chains sequenced from a single sample in a study of T cell clonality in common variable immunodeficiency. Method: immunoSEQ multiplex PCR; TCRdb's copy keeps in-frame clones and lacks some. The sample contains fewer than 75,000 clones, none of them singletons. What was sequenced was peripheral blood mononuclear cells. These receptor sequences come from a person aged 18 to 69 in good health.

This clone appeared many times. The read falls 3 residues short of the CDR3 end, and the missing part is taken from the germline J gene. This chain connects TRBV20-1 to TRBJ1-4; D is unclear. The germline gives CDR1 DFQATT, CDR2 SNEGSKA (reference sequence). The V gene lost 3 bases and the J gene lost 7 bases, with 9 bases spanning the gap. This CDR3 contains 12 residues. CDR3 sequence: CSASLNSEKLFF. The DNA read from the CDR3 is TGCAGTGCTAGCCTAAATTCTGAAAAA.

At least ten counts were recorded for this clone. The read finishes 3 residues shy of the CDR3 end, and the germline J gene is used to complete it. V is TRBV20-1 and J is TRBJ2-1; D is unclear. V was cut by 3 bases and J by 7 bases, with 10 bases left in between. The CDR3 length is 12 residues. Germline-derived CDR1 and CDR2 are DFQATT and SNEGSKA (reference sequence). The CDR3 DNA, read in part, is TGCAGTGCTAGTGGGCTGCAAAATGAG. It yields the protein CSASGLQNE. The entire CDR3 is CSASGLQNEQFF.

This clone was seen repeatedly, ten times or more. The missing CDR3 end, 3 residues past where the read stops, is filled in from the germline J gene. The chain couples TRBV30 to TRBJ1-1, with D maybe TRBD1 (6 bases). The V gene's germline CDR1 is GTSNPN and CDR2 SVGIG (reference sequence). V lost 0 bases to trimming and J lost 0 bases, with 8 bases between them. This CDR3 contains 14 residues. This CDR3 is CAWSVQGLNTEAFF. CDR3 bases read: TGTGCCTGGAGTGTACAGGGACTGAACACTGAA.

Remarks on this clone: The CDR3 end lies 3 residues beyond the end of the read and is filled in from the germline J gene. V is TRBV11-2 and J is TRBJ2-7; TRBD2 matches 12 bases. CDR3 size: 15 residues. The V gene end was trimmed by 3 bases and the J gene end by 3 bases; junction bases not matched to a gene: 3. The germline CDR1 and CDR2 sequences are SGHAT and FQNNGV. The CDR3 bases that were read are TGTGCCAGCAGCTTGACTAGCGGGAGTTACTACGAG. It translates to CASSLTSGSYYE. The whole CDR3 protein reads CASSLTSGSYYEQYF.

In its sample, this clone was seen many times. The read gets to within 3 residues of the CDR3 end, and the germline J gene fills in the rest. V and J are TRBV12-3 or TRBV12-4 and TRBJ1-2; TRBD1 agrees at 9 bases. CDR3 length: 14 amino acids. J was trimmed by 5 bases and V by 6 bases; bases with no gene match: 7. The CDR3 bases that were read are TGTGCCAGCAGCGCAGGGACAGGGCGTTATGGC. It encodes CASSAGTGRYG. The CDR3 reads in full as CASSAGTGRYGYTF.

This clone was detected many times. The CDR3 end is not reached by the read, which stops 3 residues before it; the germline J gene fills it in. This chain links TRBV20-1 with TRBJ2-1, with TRBD2 matching over 11 bases. The CDR3 contains 16 residues. Germline CDR1 and CDR2: DFQATT and SNEGSKA (reference sequence). V lost 5 bases to trimming and J lost 4 bases; unmatched junction nucleotides: 10. CDR3 protein: CSAAAASGGIYNEQFF. Incomplete CDR3 DNA: TGCAGTGCTGCCGCGGCTAGCGGGGGGATATACAATGAG.

This clone was seen many times. Coverage ceases 3 residues before the CDR3 finishes, and the germline J gene fills in the end. V usage is TRBV5-1 and J usage is TRBJ2-7; tentative D call: TRBD1 (6 bases). V was cut by 3 bases and J by 2 bases, with 12 bases left in between. The CDR3 length is 14 residues. Germline V gives CDR1 SGHRS, CDR2 YFSETQ. The CDR3 sequence is CASSSKEGAYEQYF. The CDR3 bases that were read are TGCGCCAGCAGCTCAAAAGAGGGGGCCTACGAG.

As concerns this clone: Read data end 3 residues before the CDR3 end; the end is taken from the germline J gene. The chain carries TRBV2 and TRBJ1-5, with 9 bases aligning to TRBD1. With 7 bases clipped from V and 7 bases from J, the junction kept 5 bases outside the gene matches. CDR1 is SNHLY and CDR2 is FYNNEI in the germline V gene. The CDR3 length is 13 residues. The sequenced CDR3 bases are TGTGCCAGCAACAGGGGGCAGGGACAGCCC. It encodes CASNRGQGQP. The CDR3, in full, reads CASNRGQGQPQHF.

Many counts were recorded for this clone. The read comes to an end 3 residues before the CDR3 does, leaving the germline J gene to fill in the end. The V and J genes are TRBV12-3 or TRBV12-4 and TRBJ2-3; D might be TRBD1 (6 bases). CDR3 length: 15 residues. The V end lost 6 bases, the J end lost 1 base, and 14 bases lay between the germline ends. The sequenced CDR3 bases are TGTGCCAGCAGCTACAGGGTGTTGGGCACAGATACG. Encoded protein: CASSYRVLGTDT. The CDR3 as a whole reads CASSYRVLGTDTQYF.

There are many counts of this clone. Read data end 3 residues before the CDR3 end; the end is taken from the germline J gene. The genes are TRBV28 and TRBJ1-2; 8 nucleotides align to TRBD1. The CDR3 is 14 amino acids. The ends lost 7 bases at V and 4 bases at J; junction bases unmatched: 8. Germline CDR1 MDHEN, CDR2 SYDVKM. CDR3 sequence: CASTPGGASYGYTF. CDR3 DNA (partial): TGTGCCAGCACCCCAGGGGGCGCGTCCTATGGC.